This T cell receptor (beta chain) comes out of a study of blood T cell repertoires in COVID-19. Whole-study context: PBMCs, B-cell-depleted T cells, or T cells provided the cDNA or gDNA that made up the material.

CDR1 is GTSNPN and CDR2 is SVGIG in the germline V gene (reference sequence). V dropped 0 bases and J dropped 2; count of bases not matched to a gene: 4. The CDR3 is 15 residues long. Only in-frame clones appear in the TCRdb table, and some are missing; sequencing was by immunoSEQ multiplex PCR. The sample holds fewer than 400,000 clones, roughly nine tenths seen once. Only one count was recorded for this clone. This receptor was obtained from a young woman with COVID-19, enrolled during active disease. The sequenced sample was peripheral blood. The rearrangement uses TRBV30 and TRBJ1-3, with TRBD1 matching 7 bases. CDR3 amino acids: CAWSVGQGAGNTIYF. In DNA form, the CDR3 reads TGTGCCTGGAGTGTCGGGCAGGGGGCTGGAAACACCATATATTTT.